This T cell receptor beta chain was sequenced in a study of blood T cells in healthy people across ages. Study results and limitations: Any changes in expanded clonotypes were possibly confounded, as donor CMV status remained unknown.

A J-beta primer mix and a sample-barcoded 5' primer were used in a second PCR of roughly 6 to 11 cycles. Unique molecular identifiers of 12 random nucleotides labeled each cDNA. MiXCR, run by TCRdb on the 5' RACE reads, gives a single entry per CDR3 protein. Of over 1.5 million distinct CDR3 sequences in the sample, less than 50% are singletons; the top ten hold around 2.1%. A word on this clonotype: The antigen is unknown.

The CDR3 loop spans 16 amino acids. With 6 bases removed from V and 2 bases from J, the gap between germline ends came to 17 bases. CDR1 is MNHEY, CDR2 SVGAGI, per germline. The chain recombines TRBV6-5 with TRBJ2-1, with TRBD2 as a possible D gene (7 bases). The receptor comes from a woman between 35 and 50 years old in good health. Material: blood. The CDR3 sequence: CASRAFKGGAYNEQFF. CDR3 bases: TGTGCCAGCAGGGCCTTTAAGGGGGGGGCCTACAATGAGCAGTTCTTC.